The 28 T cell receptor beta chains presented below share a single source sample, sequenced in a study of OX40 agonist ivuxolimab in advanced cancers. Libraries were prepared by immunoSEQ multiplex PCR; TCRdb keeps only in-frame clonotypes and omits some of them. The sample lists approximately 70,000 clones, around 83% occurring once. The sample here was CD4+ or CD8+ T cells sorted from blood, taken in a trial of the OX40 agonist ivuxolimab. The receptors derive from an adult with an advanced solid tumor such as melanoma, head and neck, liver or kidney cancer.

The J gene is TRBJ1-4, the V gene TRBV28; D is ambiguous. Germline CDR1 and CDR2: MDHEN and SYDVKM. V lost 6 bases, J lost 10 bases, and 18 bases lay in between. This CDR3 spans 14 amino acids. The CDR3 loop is CASSPRTPWGKLFF. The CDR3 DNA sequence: TGTGCCAGCAGCCCCAGGACCCCTTGGGGAAAACTGTTTTTT.

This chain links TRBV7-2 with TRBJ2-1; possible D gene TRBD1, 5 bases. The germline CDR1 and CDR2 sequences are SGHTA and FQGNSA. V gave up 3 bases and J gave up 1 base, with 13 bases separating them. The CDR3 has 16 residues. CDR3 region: CASSLPGIPSYNEQFF. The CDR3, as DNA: TGTGCCAGCAGCTTGCCAGGGATCCCATCCTACAATGAGCAGTTCTTC.

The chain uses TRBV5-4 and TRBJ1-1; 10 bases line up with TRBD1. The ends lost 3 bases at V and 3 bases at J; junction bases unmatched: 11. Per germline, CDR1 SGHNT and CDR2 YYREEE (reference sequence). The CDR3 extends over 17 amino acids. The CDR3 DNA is TGTGCCAGCAGCTACCACTTAGGGACAGGGGATGACACTGAAGCTTTCTTT. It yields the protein CASSYHLGTGDDTEAFF.

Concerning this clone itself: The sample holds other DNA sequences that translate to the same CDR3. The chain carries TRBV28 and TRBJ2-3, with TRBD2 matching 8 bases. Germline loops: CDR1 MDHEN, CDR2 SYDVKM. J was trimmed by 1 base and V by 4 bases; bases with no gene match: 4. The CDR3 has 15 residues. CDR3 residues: CASSSGGSRTDTQYF. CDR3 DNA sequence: TGTGCCAGCAGTTCGGGGGGGAGTCGCACAGATACGCAGTATTTT.

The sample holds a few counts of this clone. The chain's CDR3 is CASSLRSDAEAFF. DNA of the CDR3: TGTGCCAGCTCTCTCCGTTCGGACGCTGAAGCTTTCTTT. The chain uses TRBV18 and TRBJ1-1; D remains unclear. CDR1 is KGHSH, CDR2 LQKENI, per germline. This CDR3 is built from 13 residues. V was shortened by 6 bases and J by 6 bases, with 14 bases between the two germline ends.

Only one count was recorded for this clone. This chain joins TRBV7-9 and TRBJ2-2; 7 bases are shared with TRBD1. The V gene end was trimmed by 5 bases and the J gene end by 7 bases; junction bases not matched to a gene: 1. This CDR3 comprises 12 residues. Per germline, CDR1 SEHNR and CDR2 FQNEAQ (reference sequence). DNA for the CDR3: TGTGCCAGCAGCCAGGGGGTCGGGGAGCTGTTTTTT. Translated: CASSQGVGELFF.

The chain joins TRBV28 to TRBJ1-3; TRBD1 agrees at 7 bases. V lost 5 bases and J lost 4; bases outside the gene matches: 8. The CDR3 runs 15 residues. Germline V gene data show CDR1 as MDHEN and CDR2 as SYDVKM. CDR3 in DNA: TGTGCCAGCAGTCGCCCGGGACAGCAAGGAAACACCATATATTTT. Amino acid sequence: CASSRPGQQGNTIYF.

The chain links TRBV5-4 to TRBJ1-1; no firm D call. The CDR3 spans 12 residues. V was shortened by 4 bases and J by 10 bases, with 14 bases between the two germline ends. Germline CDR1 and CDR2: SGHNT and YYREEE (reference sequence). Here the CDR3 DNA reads TGTGCCAGCAGCGAAGATCTTGGGCGAGCTTTCTTT. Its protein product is CASSEDLGRAFF.

The CDR3 DNA sequence: TGTGCCAGCAGTTTATTCCGACGATACTATGGCTACACCTTC. Protein sequence: CASSLFRRYYGYTF. J is TRBJ1-2 and V is TRBV28; D ambiguous. V was pared by 1 base and J by 3 bases, with 9 bases between. The CDR3 totals 14 residues. Germline loops: CDR1 MDHEN, CDR2 SYDVKM.

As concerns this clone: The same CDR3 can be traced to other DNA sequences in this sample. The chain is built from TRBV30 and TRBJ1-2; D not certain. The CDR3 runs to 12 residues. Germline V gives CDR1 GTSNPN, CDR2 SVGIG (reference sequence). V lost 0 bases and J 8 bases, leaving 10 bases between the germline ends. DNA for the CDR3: TGTGCCTGGAGTGTACATGGGAACGGCTACACCTTC. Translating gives CAWSVHGNGYTF.

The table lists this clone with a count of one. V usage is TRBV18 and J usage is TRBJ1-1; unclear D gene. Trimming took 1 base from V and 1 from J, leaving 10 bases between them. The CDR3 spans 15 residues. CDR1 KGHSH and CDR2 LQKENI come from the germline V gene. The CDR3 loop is CASSPQGLGNTEAFF. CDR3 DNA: TGTGCCAGCTCACCACAGGGATTAGGGAACACTGAAGCTTTCTTT. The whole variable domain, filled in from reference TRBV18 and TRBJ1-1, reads NAGVMQNPRHLVRRRGQEARLRCSPMKGHSHVYWYRQLPEEGLKFMVYLQKENIIDESGMPKERFSAEFPKEGPSILRIQQVVRGDSAAYFCASSPQGLGNTEAFFGQGTRLTVV.

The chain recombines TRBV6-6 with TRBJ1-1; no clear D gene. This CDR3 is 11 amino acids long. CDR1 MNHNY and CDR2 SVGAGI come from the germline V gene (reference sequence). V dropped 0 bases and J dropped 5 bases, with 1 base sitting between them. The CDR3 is CASSYSTEAFF. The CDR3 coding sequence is TGTGCCAGCAGTTACTCTACTGAAGCTTTCTTT.

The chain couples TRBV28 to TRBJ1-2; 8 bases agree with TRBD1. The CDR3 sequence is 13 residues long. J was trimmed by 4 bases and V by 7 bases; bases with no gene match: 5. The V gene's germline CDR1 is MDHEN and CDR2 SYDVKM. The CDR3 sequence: CASTGGAGYGYTF. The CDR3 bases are TGTGCCAGCACAGGGGGCGCCGGCTATGGCTACACCTTC.

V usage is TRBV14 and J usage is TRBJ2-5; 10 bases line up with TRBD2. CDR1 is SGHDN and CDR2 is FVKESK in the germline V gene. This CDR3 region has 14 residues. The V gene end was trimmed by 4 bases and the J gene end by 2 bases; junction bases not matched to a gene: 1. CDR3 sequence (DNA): TGTGCCAGCAGCCGAGCGGGGGGGCAAGAGACCCAGTACTTC. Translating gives CASSRAGGQETQYF.

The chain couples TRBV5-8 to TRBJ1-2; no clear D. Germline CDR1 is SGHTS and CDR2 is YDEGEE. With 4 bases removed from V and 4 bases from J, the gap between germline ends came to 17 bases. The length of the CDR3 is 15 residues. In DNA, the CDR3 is TGTGCCAGCAGCATAATCTTTAGAAGCGGCTATGGCTACACCTTC. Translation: CASSIIFRSGYGYTF.

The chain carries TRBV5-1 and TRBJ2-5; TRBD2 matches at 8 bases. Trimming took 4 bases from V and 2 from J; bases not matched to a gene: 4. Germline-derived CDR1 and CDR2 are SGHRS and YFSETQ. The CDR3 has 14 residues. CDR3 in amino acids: CASSTRLAQETQYF. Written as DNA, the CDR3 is TGCGCCAGCAGCACCCGACTAGCGCAAGAGACCCAGTACTTC.

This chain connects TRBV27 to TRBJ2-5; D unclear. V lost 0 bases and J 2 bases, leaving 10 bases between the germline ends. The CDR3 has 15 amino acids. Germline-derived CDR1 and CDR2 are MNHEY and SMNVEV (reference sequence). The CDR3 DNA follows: TGTGCCAGCAGTTTATCGTGGGCAGAGCAAGAGACCCAGTACTTC. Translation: CASSLSWAEQETQYF.

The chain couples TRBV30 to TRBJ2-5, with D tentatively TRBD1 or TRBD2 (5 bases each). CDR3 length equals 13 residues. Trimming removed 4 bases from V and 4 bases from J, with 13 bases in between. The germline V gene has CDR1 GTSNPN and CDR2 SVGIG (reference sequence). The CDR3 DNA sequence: TGTGCCTGGACACGACGTGGGGGAGAGACCCAGTACTTC. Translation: CAWTRRGGETQYF.

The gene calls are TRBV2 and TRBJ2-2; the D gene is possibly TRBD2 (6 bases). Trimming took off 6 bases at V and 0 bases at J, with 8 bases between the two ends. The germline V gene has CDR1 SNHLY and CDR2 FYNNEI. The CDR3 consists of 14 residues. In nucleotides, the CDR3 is TGTGCCAGCAGACTAGCCTCGAACACCGGGGAGCTGTTTTTT. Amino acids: CASRLASNTGELFF. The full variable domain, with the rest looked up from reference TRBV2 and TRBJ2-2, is EPEVTQTPSHQVTQMGQEVILRCVPISNHLYFYWYRQILGQKVEFLVSFYNNEISEKSEIFDDQFSVERPDGSNFTLKIRSTKLEDSAMYFCASRLASNTGELFFGEGSRLTVL.

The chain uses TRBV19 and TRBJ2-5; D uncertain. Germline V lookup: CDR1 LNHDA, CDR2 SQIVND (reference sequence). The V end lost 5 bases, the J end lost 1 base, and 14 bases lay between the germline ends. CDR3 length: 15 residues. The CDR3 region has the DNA TGTGCCAGTAGTCTTAAGGGTACGTTCCAAGAGACCCAGTACTTC. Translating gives CASSLKGTFQETQYF.

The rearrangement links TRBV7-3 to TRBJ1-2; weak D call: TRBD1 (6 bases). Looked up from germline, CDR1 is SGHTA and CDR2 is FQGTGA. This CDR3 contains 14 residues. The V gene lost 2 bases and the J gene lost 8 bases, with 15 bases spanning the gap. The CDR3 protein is CASSLGMDSEGYTF. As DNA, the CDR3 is TGTGCCAGCAGCTTAGGGATGGACAGCGAAGGCTACACCTTC.

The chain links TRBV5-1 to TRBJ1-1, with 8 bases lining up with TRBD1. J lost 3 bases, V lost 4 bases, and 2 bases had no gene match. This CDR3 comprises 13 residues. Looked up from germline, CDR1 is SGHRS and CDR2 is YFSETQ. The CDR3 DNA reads TGCGCCAGCAGCGTACAGGGGGACACTGAAGCTTTCTTT. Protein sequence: CASSVQGDTEAFF.

CDR3 nucleotides: TGCGCCAGCAGCTTATCGGGACTAGCGGGAGTGGGAGAGACCCAGTACTTC. Protein: CASSLSGLAGVGETQYF. The chain has TRBV5-1 and TRBJ2-5; 14 bases map to TRBD2. The CDR3 spans 17 residues. Germline CDR1 SGHRS, CDR2 YFSETQ. V gave up 2 bases and J gave up 4 bases; unmatched junction bases: 7.

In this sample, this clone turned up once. CDR3 in DNA: TGTGCCAGCAGTTCTTCAGGGATCATGAACACTGAAGCTTTCTTT. This codes for CASSSSGIMNTEAFF. The J gene is TRBJ1-1, the V gene TRBV28, with TRBD1 as a possible D gene (5 bases). The ends were cut back, 4 bases at V and 0 bases at J, with 12 bases in the middle. Germline CDR1 is MDHEN and CDR2 is SYDVKM. The CDR3 contains 15 residues.

This chain's CDR3 is CASSYGTHANYGYTF. The CDR3 region has the DNA TGTGCCAGCAGCTACGGGACACATGCTAACTATGGCTACACCTTC. The chain links TRBV6-5 to TRBJ1-2; a weak D match, TRBD1 (6 bases). The CDR3 has 15 amino acids. V lost 6 bases, J lost 0 bases, and 14 bases lay in between. CDR1 and CDR2 (germline): MNHEY, SVGAGI.

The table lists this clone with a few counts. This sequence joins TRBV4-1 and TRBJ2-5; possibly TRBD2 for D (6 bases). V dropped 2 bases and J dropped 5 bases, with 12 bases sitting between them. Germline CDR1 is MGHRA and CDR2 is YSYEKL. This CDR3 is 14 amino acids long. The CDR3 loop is CASSQLRDLETQYF. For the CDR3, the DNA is TGCGCCAGCAGCCAACTCAGGGACTTGGAGACCCAGTACTTC.

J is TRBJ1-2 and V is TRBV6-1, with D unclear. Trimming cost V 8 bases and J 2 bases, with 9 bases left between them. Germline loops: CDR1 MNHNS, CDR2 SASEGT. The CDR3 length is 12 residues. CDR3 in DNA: TGTGCCAGCGGAAGGCTGAACTATGGCTACACCTTC. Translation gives CASGRLNYGYTF.

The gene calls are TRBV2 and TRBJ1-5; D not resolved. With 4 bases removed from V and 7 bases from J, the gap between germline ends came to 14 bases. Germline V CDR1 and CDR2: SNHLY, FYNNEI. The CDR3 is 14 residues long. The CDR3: CASSVRIPPQPQHF. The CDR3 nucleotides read TGTGCCAGCAGTGTCAGGATTCCCCCCCAGCCCCAGCATTTT.